Following are 21 T cell receptor beta chains from one sample sequenced in a study of cytomegalovirus exposure and HLA in healthy donors. This PCR relied on a set of 60 Vbeta primers and 13 Jbeta primers. TCRdb keeps only in-frame clones here, not all; method: immunoSEQ multiplex PCR. This sample has about 61,000 clones, with about 89% found just once. The specimen sequenced was PBMCs. The receptor source for this set is a man aged 25 to 40 in good health and CMV-seropositive.

The J gene is TRBJ1-2, the V gene TRBV6-1, with 8 bases that match TRBD1. This CDR3 has 14 amino acids. Trimming cost V 6 bases and J 1 base; bases outside gene matches: 4. Germline V CDR1 and CDR2: MNHNS, SASEGT. The CDR3 DNA reads as TGTGCCAGCAGGGGACAGGAGATTAACTATGGCTACACCTTC. Amino acid sequence: CASRGQEINYGYTF.

The rearrangement joins TRBV19 to TRBJ1-5; D gene ambiguous. This CDR3 is built from 13 residues. Deletions cut 7 bases from V and 6 bases from J, with 13 bases between. In germline, CDR1 is LNHDA, CDR2 SQIVND (reference sequence). Here the CDR3 reads CASTPELGQPQHF. The DNA for the CDR3 is TGTGCCAGTACCCCCGAACTCGGTCAGCCCCAGCATTTT. Full variable domain (missing parts from reference TRBV19 and TRBJ1-5): DGGITQSPKYLFRKEGQNVTLSCEQNLNHDAMYWYRQDPGQGLRLIYYSQIVNDFQKGDIAEGYSVSREKKESFPLTVTSAQKNPTAFYLCASTPELGQPQHFGDGTRLSIL.

The rearrangement joins TRBV18 to TRBJ1-2, with D maybe TRBD1 (5 bases). The germline gives CDR1 KGHSH, CDR2 LQKENI. V was cut by 0 bases and J by 0 bases, with 8 bases left in between. The CDR3 covers 15 residues. The CDR3 DNA sequence: TGTGCCAGCTCACCACCGGGGGGATCTAACTATGGCTACACCTTC. It translates to CASSPPGGSNYGYTF.

The chain employs TRBV14 and TRBJ2-1, with TRBD2 matching over 10 bases. Germline V gene sequence: CDR1 SGHDN, CDR2 FVKESK. This CDR3 comprises 15 residues. J gave up 10 bases and V 4 bases, and 10 bases lay outside the gene matches. The CDR3 region is CASSPTAGGSVEQFF. DNA for the CDR3: TGTGCCAGCAGCCCTACAGCGGGAGGGTCCGTAGAGCAGTTCTTC.

The genes are TRBV6-5 and TRBJ1-4; 9 bases map to TRBD1. V lost 6 bases to trimming and J lost 8 bases; unmatched junction nucleotides: 7. Germline-derived CDR1 and CDR2 are MNHEY and SVGAGI. The CDR3 has 14 residues. The CDR3 DNA sequence: TGTGCCAGCAGCCAGGGACAGGGCCGCGAAAAACTGTTTTTT. Protein: CASSQGQGREKLFF.

The genes are TRBV25-1 and TRBJ2-1; TRBD1 aligns across 12 bases. V shed 8 bases, J shed 12 bases, and the junction held 8 bases outside the gene matches. Germline CDR1 reads MGHDK; CDR2 reads SYGVNS. This CDR3 has 13 residues. CDR3: CASVSGTGGGQFF. CDR3 nucleotide sequence: TGTGCCAGCGTCTCCGGGACAGGGGGCGGGCAGTTCTTC.

The rearrangement links TRBV5-1 to TRBJ2-2; 8 nucleotides agree with TRBD2. The junction had 11 bases not matched to a gene; V was cut back by 4 bases and J by 6 bases. The germline V gene has CDR1 SGHRS and CDR2 YFSETQ. This CDR3 contains 16 residues. In DNA, the CDR3 is TGCGCCAGCAGCGCCTCCGGGACTAGTTTTTCCGGGGAGCTGTTTTTT. Translation gives CASSASGTSFSGELFF.

This clone has just a few counts. The V gene is TRBV6-6, the J gene TRBJ1-4; TRBD1 agrees at 8 bases. CDR1 and CDR2 from the germline V gene are MNHNY and SVGAGI (reference sequence). V shed 5 bases, J shed 9 bases, and the junction held 11 bases outside the gene matches. The CDR3 loop spans 15 amino acids. The CDR3: CASSTAGTGDQKLFF. As DNA, the CDR3 is TGTGCCAGCAGTACCGCCGGGACAGGAGACCAAAAACTGTTTTTT.

This clone occurred once. The V call is TRBV28, the J call TRBJ2-2; no firm D call. The CDR3 is made up of 13 amino acids. V was clipped by 5 bases and J by 3 bases, with 7 bases between them. Germline CDR1 reads MDHEN; CDR2 reads SYDVKM. The CDR3 DNA reads as TGTGCCAGCAGTCCTTCCTACACCGGGGAGCTGTTTTTT. This codes for CASSPSYTGELFF.

The gene calls are TRBV28 and TRBJ2-1; 9 bases match TRBD2. Germline CDR1 is MDHEN and CDR2 is SYDVKM. The J segment lost 4 bases and the V segment lost 10 bases, leaving 11 bases of the junction unmatched. This CDR3 contains 15 residues. CDR3 amino acids: CATNRLAGPYNEQFF. The CDR3 coding sequence is TGTGCCACCAACAGGCTAGCGGGACCTTACAATGAGCAGTTCTTC.

This clone was counted only a few times. The chain is built from TRBV7-9 and TRBJ2-7; 11 nucleotides agree with TRBD2. This CDR3 has 15 residues. V gave up 1 base and J gave up 5 bases; unmatched junction bases: 4. Germline V lookup: CDR1 SEHNR, CDR2 FQNEAQ (reference sequence). The CDR3 is CASSLVTSGKNEQYF. In nucleotides, the CDR3 is TGTGCCAGCAGCTTAGTGACTAGCGGGAAGAACGAGCAGTACTTC.

The chain carries TRBV2 and TRBJ1-1; 10 bases are shared with TRBD1. With 2 bases clipped from V and 10 bases from J, the junction kept 10 bases outside the gene matches. The CDR3 loop spans 15 amino acids. Per the germline V gene, CDR1 is SNHLY and CDR2 is FYNNEI. CDR3 in amino acids: CASSEKIGTGALAFF. The CDR3 DNA follows: TGTGCCAGCAGTGAAAAGATCGGGACAGGGGCTCTAGCTTTCTTT.

V and J are TRBV7-2 and TRBJ2-7, with TRBD1 identical over 8 bases. The germline gives CDR1 SGHTA, CDR2 FQGNSA. CDR3 length equals 15 residues. V shed 0 bases and J 2 bases; nucleotides not matched to a gene: 3. Here the CDR3 reads CASSLAPGQAYEQYF. CDR3 coding DNA: TGTGCCAGCAGCTTAGCCCCGGGACAGGCCTACGAGCAGTACTTC. The full variable domain, its missing parts supplied by reference TRBV7-2 and TRBJ2-7, is GAGVSQSPSNKVTEKGKDVELRCDPISGHTALYWYRQSLGQGLEFLIYFQGNSAPDKSGLPSDRFSAERTGGSVSTLTIQRTQQEDSAVYLCASSLAPGQAYEQYFGPGTRLTVT.

V is TRBV11-1 and J is TRBJ1-1, with D possibly TRBD1 on 5 matching bases. The CDR3 is 12 residues long. The V end was cut by 5 bases, the J end by 7 bases, with 11 bases between. The germline CDR1 and CDR2 sequences are SGHAT and FQDESV (reference sequence). The DNA of the CDR3 is TGTGCCAGCAGCCCCGACAGACATGAAGCTTTCTTT. Its protein product is CASSPDRHEAFF.

The CDR3 nucleotides are TGTGCCAGCAGCCAACTGACAGGGGTCAATCAGCCCCAGCATTTT. Its translation is CASSQLTGVNQPQHF. The V call is TRBV2, the J call TRBJ1-5, with 8 nucleotides matching TRBD1. With 6 bases clipped from V and 3 bases from J, the junction kept 7 bases outside the gene matches. The CDR3 loop spans 15 amino acids. CDR1 and CDR2 (germline): SNHLY, FYNNEI.

The chain has TRBV5-1 and TRBJ1-2; perhaps TRBD1 as D (6 bases). This CDR3 region has 13 residues. Between the trimmed V and J ends, which lost 0 bases and 3 bases, there was a span of 6 bases. CDR1 and CDR2 (germline): SGHRS, YFSETQ. CDR3 DNA: TGCGCCAGCAGCTTGGACAGGGACTATGGCTACACCTTC. Its translation: CASSLDRDYGYTF.

The chain uses TRBV11-2 and TRBJ1-2; D might be TRBD1 (5 bases). Trimming cost V 6 bases and J 2 bases, with 10 bases left between them. The CDR3 contains 13 residues. Germline values: CDR1 SGHAT, CDR2 FQNNGV. The CDR3 reads CASRPGQNYGYTF. DNA of the CDR3: TGTGCCAGCAGACCTGGACAAAACTATGGCTACACCTTC. Based on the CDR3 plus reference TRBV11-2 and TRBJ1-2, the full variable domain is EAGVAQSPRYKIIEKRQSVAFWCNPISGHATLYWYQQILGQGPKLLIQFQNNGVVDDSQLPKDRFSAERLKGVDSTLKIQPAKLEDSAVYLCASRPGQNYGYTFGSGTRLTVV.

The V call is TRBV28, the J call TRBJ2-1; TRBD2 matches 7 bases. Trimming took 1 base from V and 7 from J; bases not matched to a gene: 7. The CDR3 consists of 15 residues. Germline-derived CDR1 and CDR2 are MDHEN and SYDVKM. The DNA of the CDR3 is TGTGCCAGCAGTTTATTAGGCGGGAGAGTGAATGAGCAGTTCTTC. Amino acids: CASSLLGGRVNEQFF.

The CDR3 region is CASSLGTGSYGYTF. CDR3 DNA sequence: TGTGCCAGCAGCTTAGGGACAGGGTCTTATGGCTACACCTTC. The J gene is TRBJ1-2, the V gene TRBV7-2, with 8 bases matching TRBD1. The CDR3 loop spans 14 amino acids. The V gene's germline CDR1 is SGHTA and CDR2 FQGNSA. With V trimmed by 1 base and J by 5 bases, 3 bases remained unmatched. The full variable domain, its missing parts supplied by reference TRBV7-2 and TRBJ1-2, is GAGVSQSPSNKVTEKGKDVELRCDPISGHTALYWYRQSLGQGLEFLIYFQGNSAPDKSGLPSDRFSAERTGGSVSTLTIQRTQQEDSAVYLCASSLGTGSYGYTFGSGTRLTVV.

The genes are TRBV27 and TRBJ2-7; TRBD1 matches 7 bases. CDR1 is MNHEY, CDR2 SMNVEV, per germline (reference sequence). J gave up 6 bases and V 8 bases, and 10 bases lay outside the gene matches. This CDR3 comprises 13 residues. CDR3 region: CASRRKGAVEQYF. CDR3 bases: TGTGCCAGCCGTCGAAAGGGGGCCGTCGAGCAGTACTTC.

The rearrangement links TRBV14 to TRBJ2-1, with TRBD2 identical over 10 bases. The CDR3 sequence is 16 residues long. Looked up from germline, CDR1 is SGHDN and CDR2 is FVKESK. The J segment lost 10 bases and the V segment lost 0 bases, leaving 9 bases of the junction unmatched. DNA of the CDR3: TGTGCCAGCAGCCAAGAGGGGGGACTAGCGCGCAGGGAGCAGTTCTTC. It translates to CASSQEGGLARREQFF.